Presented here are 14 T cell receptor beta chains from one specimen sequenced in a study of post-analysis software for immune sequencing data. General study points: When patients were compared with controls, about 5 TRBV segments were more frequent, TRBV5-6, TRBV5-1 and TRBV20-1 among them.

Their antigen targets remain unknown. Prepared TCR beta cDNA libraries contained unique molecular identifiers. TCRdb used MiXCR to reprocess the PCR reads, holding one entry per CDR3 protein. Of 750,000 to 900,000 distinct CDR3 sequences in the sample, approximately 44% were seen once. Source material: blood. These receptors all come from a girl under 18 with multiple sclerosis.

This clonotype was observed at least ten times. CDR3 DNA sequence: TGTGCCAGCAGTGAAGCGGGGACTAGCGGCTACGAGCAGTACTTC. Translation: CASSEAGTSGYEQYF. This sequence joins TRBV6-1 and TRBJ2-7, with TRBD2 matching 11 bases. This CDR3 has 15 residues. Germline trimming cut 0 bases from V and 3 bases from J; bases unmatched to any gene: 1. The germline V gene has CDR1 MNHNS and CDR2 SASEGT.

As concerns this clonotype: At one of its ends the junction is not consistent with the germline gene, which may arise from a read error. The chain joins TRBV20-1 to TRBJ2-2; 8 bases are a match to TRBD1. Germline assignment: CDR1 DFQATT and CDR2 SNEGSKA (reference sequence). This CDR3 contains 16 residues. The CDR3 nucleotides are TGCAGTGCTAGAGATCCCGGACAGGGCAACACCCGGGAGCTGTTTTTT. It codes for CSARDPGQGNTRELFF.

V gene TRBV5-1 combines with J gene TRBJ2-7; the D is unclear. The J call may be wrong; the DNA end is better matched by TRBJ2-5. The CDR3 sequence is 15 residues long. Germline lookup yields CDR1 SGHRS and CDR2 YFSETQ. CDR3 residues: CASRVGSALEETQYF. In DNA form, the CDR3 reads TGCGCCAGCAGAGTGGGCTCAGCTCTCGAAGAGACCCAGTACTTC.

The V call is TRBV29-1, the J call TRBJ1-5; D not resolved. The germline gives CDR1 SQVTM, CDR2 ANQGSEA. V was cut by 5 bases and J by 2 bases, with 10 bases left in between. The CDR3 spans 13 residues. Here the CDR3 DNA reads TGCAGCGTTAGGTTCGGCGGCAATCAGCCCCAGCATTTT. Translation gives CSVRFGGNQPQHF.

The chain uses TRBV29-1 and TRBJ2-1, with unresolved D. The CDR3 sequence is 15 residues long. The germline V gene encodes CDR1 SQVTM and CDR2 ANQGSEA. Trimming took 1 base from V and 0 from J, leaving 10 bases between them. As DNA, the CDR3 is TGCAGCGTTGAAGGCAGGACGGCCTCCTACAATGAGCAGTTCTTC. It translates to CSVEGRTASYNEQFF.

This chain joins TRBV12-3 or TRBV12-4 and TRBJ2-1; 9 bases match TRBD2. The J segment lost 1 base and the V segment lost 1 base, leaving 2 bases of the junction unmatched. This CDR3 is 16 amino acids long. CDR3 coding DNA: TGTGCCAGCAGTTTAGAGGCGGGAGGGTCCTACAATGAGCAGTTCTTC. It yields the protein CASSLEAGGSYNEQFF.

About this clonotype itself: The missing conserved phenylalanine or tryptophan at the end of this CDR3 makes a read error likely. CDR3 in amino acids: CATSDPGLAGGSSYNEQFV. CDR3 nucleotides: TGTGCCACCAGTGACCCAGGACTAGCGGGAGGAAGCTCCTACAATGAGCAGTTCGTC. This chain joins TRBV24-1 and TRBJ2-1; 14 positions agree with TRBD2. The CDR3 extends over 19 amino acids. Germline CDR1 KGHDR, CDR2 SFDVKD. With 4 bases clipped from V and 0 bases from J, the junction kept 7 bases outside the gene matches.

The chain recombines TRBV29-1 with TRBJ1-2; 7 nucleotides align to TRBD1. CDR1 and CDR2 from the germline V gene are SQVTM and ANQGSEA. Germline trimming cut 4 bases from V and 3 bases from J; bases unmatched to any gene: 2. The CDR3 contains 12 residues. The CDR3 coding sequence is TGCAGCGTTGGACAGGGCGACTATGGCTACACCTTC. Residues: CSVGQGDYGYTF.

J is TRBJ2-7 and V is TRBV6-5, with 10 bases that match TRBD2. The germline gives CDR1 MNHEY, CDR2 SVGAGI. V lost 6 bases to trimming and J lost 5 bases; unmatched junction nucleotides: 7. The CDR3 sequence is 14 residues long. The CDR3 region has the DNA TGTGCCAGCAGCGGGCTAGCGGGAGATGACGAGCAGTACTTC. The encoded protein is CASSGLAGDDEQYF.

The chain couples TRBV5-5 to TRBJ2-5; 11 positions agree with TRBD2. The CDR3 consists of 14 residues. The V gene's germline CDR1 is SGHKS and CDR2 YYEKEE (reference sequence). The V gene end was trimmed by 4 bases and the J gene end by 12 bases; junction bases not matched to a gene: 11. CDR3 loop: CASSPQSLLAGEYF. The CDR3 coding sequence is TGTGCCAGCAGCCCCCAGTCCCTACTAGCGGGGGAGTACTTC.

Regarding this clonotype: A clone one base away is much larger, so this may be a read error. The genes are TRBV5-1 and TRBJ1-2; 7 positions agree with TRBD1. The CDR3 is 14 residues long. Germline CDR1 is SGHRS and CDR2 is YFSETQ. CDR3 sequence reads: CASSLQGGNYSYTF. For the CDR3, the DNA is TGCGCCAGCAGCTTGCAGGGGGGTAACTATAGCTACACCTTC. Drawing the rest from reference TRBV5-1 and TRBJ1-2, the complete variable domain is KAGVTQTPRYLIKTRGQQVTLSCSPISGHRSVSWYQQTPGQGLQFLFEYFSETQRNKGNFPGRFSGRQFSNSRSEMNVSTLELGDSALYLCASSLQGGNYSYTFGSGTRLTVV.

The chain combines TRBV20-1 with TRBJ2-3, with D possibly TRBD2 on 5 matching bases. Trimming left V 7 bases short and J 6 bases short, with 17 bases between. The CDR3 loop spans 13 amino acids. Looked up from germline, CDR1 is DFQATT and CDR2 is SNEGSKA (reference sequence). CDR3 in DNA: TGCAGTGTTCGCGGCACTGGGAGTGATACGCAGTATTTT. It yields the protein CSVRGTGSDTQYF.

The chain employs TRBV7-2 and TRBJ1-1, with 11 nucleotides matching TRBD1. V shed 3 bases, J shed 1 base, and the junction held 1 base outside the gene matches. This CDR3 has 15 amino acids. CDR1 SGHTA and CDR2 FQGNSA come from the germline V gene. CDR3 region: CASSFGTGGNTEAFF. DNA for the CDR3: TGTGCCAGCAGCTTCGGGACAGGGGGGAACACTGAAGCTTTCTTT.

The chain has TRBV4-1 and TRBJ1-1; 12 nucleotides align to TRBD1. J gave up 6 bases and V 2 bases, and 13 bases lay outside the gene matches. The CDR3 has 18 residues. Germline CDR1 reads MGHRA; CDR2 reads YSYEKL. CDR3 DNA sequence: TGCGCCAGCAGCCAAAAGGCGGGACAGGGGGCAAGGGAATCTGAAGCTTTCTTT. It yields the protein CASSQKAGQGARESEAFF.